This T cell receptor (beta chain) is drawn from a study of T cells in tumors after PD-1 blockade. The protocol was immunoSEQ multiplex PCR, while the TCRdb copy is restricted to in-frame clones and leaves out a portion. The data contain about 12,000 clones, approximately 63% of them singletons. Germline trimming cut 4 bases from V and 0 bases from J; bases unmatched to any gene: 10. CDR3 length: 17 residues. The germline V gene encodes CDR1 SGHNT and CDR2 YYREEE (reference sequence). The origin of this receptor is a human donor with basal cell carcinoma. The V gene is TRBV5-4, the J gene TRBJ1-2, with 9 bases aligning to TRBD1. The sequencing used tumor tissue, collected before anti-PD-1 treatment. The CDR3 nucleotides are TGTGCCAGCAGCGGCGGACAGGGGAAAAACGCTAACTATGGCTACACCTTC. Translated, it gives CASSGGQGKNANYGYTF.